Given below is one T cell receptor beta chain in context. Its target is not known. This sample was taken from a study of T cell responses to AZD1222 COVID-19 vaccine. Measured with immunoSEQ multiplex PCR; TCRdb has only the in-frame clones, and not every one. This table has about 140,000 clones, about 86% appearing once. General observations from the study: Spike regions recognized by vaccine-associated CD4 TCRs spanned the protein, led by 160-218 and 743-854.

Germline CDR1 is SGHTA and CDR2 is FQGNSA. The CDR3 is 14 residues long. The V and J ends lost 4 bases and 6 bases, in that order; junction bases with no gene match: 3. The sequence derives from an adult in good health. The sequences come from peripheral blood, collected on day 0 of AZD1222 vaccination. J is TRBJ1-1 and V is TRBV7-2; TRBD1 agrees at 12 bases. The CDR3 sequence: CASSWGQGAAEAFF. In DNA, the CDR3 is TGTGCCAGCAGCTGGGGACAGGGGGCAGCTGAAGCTTTCTTT.